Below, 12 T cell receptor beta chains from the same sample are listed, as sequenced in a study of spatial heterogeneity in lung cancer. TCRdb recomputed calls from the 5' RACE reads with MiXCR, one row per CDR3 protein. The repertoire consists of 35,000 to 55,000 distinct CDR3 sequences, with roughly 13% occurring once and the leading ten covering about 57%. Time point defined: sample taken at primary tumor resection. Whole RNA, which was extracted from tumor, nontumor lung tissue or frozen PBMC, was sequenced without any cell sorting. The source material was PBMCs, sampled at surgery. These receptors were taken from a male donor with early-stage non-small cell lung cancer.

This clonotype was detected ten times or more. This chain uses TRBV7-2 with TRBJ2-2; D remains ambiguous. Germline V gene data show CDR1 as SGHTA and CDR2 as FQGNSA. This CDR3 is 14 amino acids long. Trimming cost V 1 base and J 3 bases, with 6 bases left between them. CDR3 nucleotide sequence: TGTGCCAGCAGCTTAGAGGCGTACACCGGGGAGCTGTTTTTT. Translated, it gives CASSLEAYTGELFF. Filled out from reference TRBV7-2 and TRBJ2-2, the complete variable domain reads GAGVSQSPSNKVTEKGKDVELRCDPISGHTALYWYRQSLGQGLEFLIYFQGNSAPDKSGLPSDRFSAERTGGSVSTLTIQRTQQEDSAVYLCASSLEAYTGELFFGEGSRLTVL.

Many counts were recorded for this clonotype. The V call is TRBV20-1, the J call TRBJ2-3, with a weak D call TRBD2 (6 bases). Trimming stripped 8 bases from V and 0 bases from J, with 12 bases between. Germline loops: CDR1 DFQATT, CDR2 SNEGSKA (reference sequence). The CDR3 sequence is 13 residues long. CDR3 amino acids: CSPSGRSTDTQYF. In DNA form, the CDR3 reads TGCAGTCCGAGCGGGCGAAGCACAGATACGCAGTATTTT.

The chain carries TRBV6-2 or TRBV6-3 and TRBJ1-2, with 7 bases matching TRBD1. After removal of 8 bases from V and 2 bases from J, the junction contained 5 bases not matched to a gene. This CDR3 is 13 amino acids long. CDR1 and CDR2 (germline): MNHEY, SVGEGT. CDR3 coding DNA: TGTGCCAGCCGCCCGACAGGGAACTATGGCTACACCTTC. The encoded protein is CASRPTGNYGYTF.

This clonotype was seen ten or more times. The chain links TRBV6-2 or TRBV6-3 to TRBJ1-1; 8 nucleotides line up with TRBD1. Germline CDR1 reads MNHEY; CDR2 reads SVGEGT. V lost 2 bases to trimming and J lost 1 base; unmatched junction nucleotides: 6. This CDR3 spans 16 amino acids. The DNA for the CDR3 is TGTGCCAGCAGTTACGTGACCGGGACAGGGAACACTGAAGCTTTCTTT. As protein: CASSYVTGTGNTEAFF.

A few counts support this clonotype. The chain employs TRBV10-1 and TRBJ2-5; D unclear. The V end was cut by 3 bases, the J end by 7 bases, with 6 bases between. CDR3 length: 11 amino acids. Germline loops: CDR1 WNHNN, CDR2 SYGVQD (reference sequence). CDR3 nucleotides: TGCGCCAGCAGTGATAGTCTGACCCAGTACTTC. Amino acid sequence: CASSDSLTQYF.

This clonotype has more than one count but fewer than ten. The CDR3 sequence: CASSLDGQGAGSPLHF. For the CDR3, the DNA is TGCGCCAGCAGCTTGGACGGACAGGGGGCCGGTTCACCCCTCCACTTT. V is TRBV5-1 and J is TRBJ1-6, with 11 bases that match TRBD1. The CDR3 extends over 16 amino acids. Per germline, CDR1 SGHRS and CDR2 YFSETQ. V shed 0 bases and J 9 bases; nucleotides not matched to a gene: 5.

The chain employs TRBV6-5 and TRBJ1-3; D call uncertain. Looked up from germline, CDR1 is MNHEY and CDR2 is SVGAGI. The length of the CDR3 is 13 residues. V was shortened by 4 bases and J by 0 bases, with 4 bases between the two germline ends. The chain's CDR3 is CASSSGSGNTIYF. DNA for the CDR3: TGTGCCAGCAGTTCAGGCTCTGGAAACACCATATATTTT.

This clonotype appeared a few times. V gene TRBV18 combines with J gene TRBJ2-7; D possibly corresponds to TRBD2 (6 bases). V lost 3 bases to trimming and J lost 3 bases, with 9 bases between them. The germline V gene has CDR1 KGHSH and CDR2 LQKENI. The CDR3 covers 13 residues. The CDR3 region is CASSPASDYEQYF. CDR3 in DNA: TGTGCCAGCTCACCGGCTAGCGACTACGAGCAGTACTTC.

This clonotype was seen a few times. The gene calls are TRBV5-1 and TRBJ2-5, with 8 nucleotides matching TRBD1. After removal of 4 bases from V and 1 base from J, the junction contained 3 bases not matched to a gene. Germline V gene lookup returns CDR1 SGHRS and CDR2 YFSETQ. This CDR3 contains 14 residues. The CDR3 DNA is TGCGCCAGCAGCCCTCAGGGGGCCCAAGAGACCCAGTACTTC. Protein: CASSPQGAQETQYF.

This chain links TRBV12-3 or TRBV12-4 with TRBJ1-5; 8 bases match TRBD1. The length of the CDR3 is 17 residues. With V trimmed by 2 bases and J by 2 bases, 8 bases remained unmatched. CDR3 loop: CASSLSPGGFGNQPQHF. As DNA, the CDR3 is TGTGCCAGCAGTTTATCGCCAGGGGGCTTCGGCAATCAGCCCCAGCATTTT.

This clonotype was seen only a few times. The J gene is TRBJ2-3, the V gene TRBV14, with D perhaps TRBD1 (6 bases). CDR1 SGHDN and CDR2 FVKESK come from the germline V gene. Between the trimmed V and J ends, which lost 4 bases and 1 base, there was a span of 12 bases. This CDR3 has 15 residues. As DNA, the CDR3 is TGTGCCAGCAGCCGAGAAGCAGGGGGCACAGATACGCAGTATTTT. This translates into CASSREAGGTDTQYF.

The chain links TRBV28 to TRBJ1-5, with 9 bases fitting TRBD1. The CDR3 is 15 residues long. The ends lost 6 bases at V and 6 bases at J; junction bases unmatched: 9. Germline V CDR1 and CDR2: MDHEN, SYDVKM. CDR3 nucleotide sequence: TGTGCCAGCAGCCGAGGGACAGGGCGAGGTCAGCCCCAGCATTTT. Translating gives CASSRGTGRGQPQHF.